Here is one TCR beta chain with its context. The data derive from a study of T cells in Graves' hyperthyroidism and ophthalmopathy. Researchers amplified the TCR beta CDR3 regions from RNA transcripts. When the TCR CDR3 underwent first-round RT-PCR, the HTBI primer set was used. TCRdb processed the multiplex PCR reads anew with MiXCR; each CDR3 protein has one entry. The data show 650,000 to 750,000 distinct CDR3 sequences, about 15% seen once. Patients were excluded for uncontrolled infection, other autoimmune disease, pregnancy or lactation. Trimming took 4 bases from V and 0 from J, leaving 9 bases between them. Per the germline V gene, CDR1 is SQVTM and CDR2 is ANQGSEA. This CDR3 spans 13 amino acids.

This chain links TRBV29-1 with TRBJ1-1; D gene ambiguous. The receptor was derived from a woman between 18 and 29 years old with Graves' hyperthyroidism. The sequenced material came from blood. The CDR3 loop is CSVGTRMNTEAFF. Here the CDR3 DNA reads TGCAGCGTTGGGACGAGGATGAACACTGAAGCTTTCTTT.